This T cell receptor (beta chain) is drawn from a study of T cells in Graves' hyperthyroidism and ophthalmopathy. Between the trimmed V and J ends, which lost 7 bases and 6 bases, there was a span of 15 bases. The germline V gene encodes CDR1 MNHNS and CDR2 SASEGT. This CDR3 is built from 13 residues. Regions amplified from RNA transcripts were the TCR beta CDR3 regions. RT-PCR in the first round (using the HTBI primer set) targeted the TCR CDR3. TCRdb reprocessed the multiplex PCR reads with MiXCR, giving one entry per CDR3 protein. The sample shows 250,000 to 300,000 distinct CDR3 sequences, about an eighth of them seen only once. This clonotype was counted at least ten times. Among the patients, aged 18 to 65, hyperthyroidism was newly diagnosed and had lasted under 2 months.

The sequenced material came from blood. The receptor was isolated from a woman in her thirties with Graves' hyperthyroidism that later progressed to Graves' ophthalmopathy. The chain recombines TRBV6-1 with TRBJ1-2; D call uncertain. The CDR3 is CASTFTVTDGYTF. The DNA for the CDR3 is TGTGCCAGCACCTTCACAGTTACTGATGGCTACACCTTC.